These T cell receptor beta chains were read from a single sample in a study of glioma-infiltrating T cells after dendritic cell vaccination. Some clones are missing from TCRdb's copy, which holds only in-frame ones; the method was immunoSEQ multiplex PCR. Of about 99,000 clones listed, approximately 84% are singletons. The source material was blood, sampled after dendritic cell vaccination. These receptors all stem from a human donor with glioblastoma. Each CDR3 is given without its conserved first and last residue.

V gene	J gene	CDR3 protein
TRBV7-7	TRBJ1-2	AMLPGHLNYGYT
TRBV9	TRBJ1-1	ASSVEGNTEAF
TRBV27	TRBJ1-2	ASSPRTGKNYGYT
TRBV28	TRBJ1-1	ASSLNRGPDTEAF
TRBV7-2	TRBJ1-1	ASSLDRAHISEAF
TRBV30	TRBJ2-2	AWSVGAVVTGELF
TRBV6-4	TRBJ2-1	ASSDSSGTYNEQF
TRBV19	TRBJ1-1	ASSAPVLTEAF
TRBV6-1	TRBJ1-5	ASSVGGYSNQPQH
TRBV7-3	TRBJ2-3	ASSASGTTDTQY
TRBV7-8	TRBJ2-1	ASSFRAGYLEQF
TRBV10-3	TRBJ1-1	AIKGPGQNTEAF